Listed below are T cell receptor beta chains from one sample, sequenced in a study of identical twins. Each CDR3 protein is one row after TCRdb ran MiXCR on the 5' RACE reads. Among 450,000 to 600,000 distinct CDR3 sequences listed, more than 20% were seen once. This same sample was also part of a study on yellow fever vaccine responses in identical twins.

The sequenced sample was CD4+ T cells sorted from blood. Receptors were obtained from a woman younger than 30 in good health. CDR3s include the opening cysteine and the closing phenylalanine or tryptophan. The order of the fields is CDR3 protein, CDR3 DNA, clone size, CDR3 length, J gene, V gene, D gene. The D gene is left open where the match is weak. The size entry is marked missing in some rows and otherwise reads once, few, many or a size class.

CSARGAGGAEAFF TGCAGTGCTAGAGGTGCGGGTGGCGCTGAAGCTTTCTTT few 13 TRBJ1-1 TRBV20-1 -
CSASRVPGNEQFF TGCAGTGCAAGCAGGGTTCCGGGCAATGAGCAGTTCTTC - 13 TRBJ2-1 TRBV20-1 -
CASRETGGNIQYF TGTGCCAGCAGGGAAACAGGGGGAAACATTCAGTACTTC - 13 TRBJ2-4 TRBV2 TRBD1
CASSSGLSEQFF TGCGCCAGCAGCTCGGGACTCAGCGAGCAGTTCTTC few 12 TRBJ2-1 TRBV5-1 -
CASSLVSRVNEQYF TGCGCCAGCAGCTTGGTTAGCAGGGTCAACGAGCAGTACTTC few 14 TRBJ2-7 TRBV5-1 -
CASSLSGDKNIQYF TGCGCCAGCAGCTTATCGGGGGACAAAAACATTCAGTACTTC few 14 TRBJ2-4 TRBV5-1 -
CASSFADTGELFF TGCGCCAGCAGCTTCGCGGACACCGGGGAGCTGTTTTTT - 13 TRBJ2-2 TRBV5-1 -
CASSILPAGYNEQFF TGTGCCAGTAGTATATTACCAGCGGGGTACAATGAGCAGTTCTTC - 15 TRBJ2-1 TRBV19 TRBD2
CSARVGGPTNTGELFF TGCAGTGCTAGAGTGGGGGGCCCGACCAACACCGGGGAGCTGTTTTTT - 16 TRBJ2-2 TRBV20-1 -
CASMTGDTDTQYF TGTGCCAGCATGACAGGCGACACAGATACGCAGTATTTT - 13 TRBJ2-3 TRBV28 -
CASSLTEPNTGELFF TGCGCCAGCAGCTTGACAGAGCCGAACACCGGGGAGCTGTTTTTT - 15 TRBJ2-2 TRBV5-1 -
CASSLRWLAGTETQYF TGTGCCAGCAGTTTAAGGTGGCTAGCGGGAACTGAGACCCAGTACTTC few 16 TRBJ2-5 TRBV12-3/TRBV12-4 TRBD2
CASSLDHLGFYNEQFF TGTGCCAGCAGCTTAGACCACCTGGGGTTTTACAATGAGCAGTTCTTC - 16 TRBJ2-1 TRBV7-8 -
CATSDWGRESDTQYF TGTGCCACCAGTGATTGGGGGCGGGAGTCAGATACGCAGTATTTT few 15 TRBJ2-3 TRBV24-1 -
CASSFRTSGRQAYEQYF TGTGCCAGCAGTTTCCGGACTAGCGGGAGGCAAGCCTACGAGCAGTACTTC few 17 TRBJ2-7 TRBV12-3/TRBV12-4 TRBD2
CASSSTGVVTGELFF TGCGCCAGCAGCTCCACAGGGGTGGTCACCGGGGAGCTGTTTTTT - 15 TRBJ2-2 TRBV5-1 TRBD1
CASSISGTGGGEQYF TGTGCCAGCAGTATATCCGGGACAGGGGGTGGGGAGCAGTACTTC - 15 TRBJ2-7 TRBV25-1 TRBD1
CASSLHPGGAWWNTGELFF TGTGCCAGCAGCTTACATCCAGGGGGCGCGTGGTGGAACACCGGGGAGCTGTTTTTT few 19 TRBJ2-2 TRBV11-2 TRBD1
CASSYTNYEKLFF TGTGCCAGCAGTTACACAAACTATGAAAAACTGTTTTTT few 13 TRBJ1-4 TRBV6-6 -
CASSPFLVAGGYNEQFF TGTGCCAGCAGTCCGTTCCTTGTAGCGGGAGGGTACAATGAGCAGTTCTTC few 17 TRBJ2-1 TRBV5-6 TRBD2
CASSFGQKNTEAFF TGCGCCAGCAGCTTCGGACAAAAGAACACTGAAGCTTTCTTT many 14 TRBJ1-1 TRBV5-1 -
CSAPQAGRETQYF TGCAGTGCTCCCCAGGCGGGACGAGAGACCCAGTACTTC - 13 TRBJ2-5 TRBV20-1 -
CASSYPGRSIDYGYTF TGCGCCAGCAGCTACCCGGGACGGTCCATTGACTATGGCTACACCTTC - 16 TRBJ1-2 TRBV4-1 -
CASKLGLRTDNEQFF TGCGCCAGCAAACTTGGACTCCGGACAGACAATGAGCAGTTCTTC - 15 TRBJ2-1 TRBV5-1 -
CASRYSAGSSGANVLTF TGTGCCAGCAGGTATTCCGCGGGCTCATCTGGGGCCAACGTCCTGACTTTC few 17 TRBJ2-6 TRBV6-5 -
CATSPTGTGSYEQYF TGTGCCACCAGCCCCACCGGGACAGGGTCCTACGAGCAGTACTTC few 15 TRBJ2-7 TRBV24-1 TRBD1
CASSVRSSYNEQFF TGTGCCAGCAGCGTGAGAAGCTCCTACAATGAGCAGTTCTTC many 14 TRBJ2-1 TRBV9 -
CASRGRAQQFF TGTGCCAGCAGGGGGAGGGCCCAGCAGTTCTTC - 11 TRBJ2-1 TRBV12-3/TRBV12-4 TRBD2
CASSPGSRLAATYEQYF TGTGCCAGCTCACCAGGATCTCGACTAGCGGCTACCTACGAGCAGTACTTC few 17 TRBJ2-7 TRBV18 TRBD2
CASSLVSGTGNSGNTIYF TGTGCCAGCAGTTTAGTGTCCGGGACAGGAAACTCTGGAAACACCATATATTTT - 18 TRBJ1-3 TRBV12-3/TRBV12-4 TRBD1
CSARWGGSEAFF TGCAGTGCGCGATGGGGGGGAAGTGAAGCTTTCTTT - 12 TRBJ1-1 TRBV20-1 -
CASSGQGGRETQYF TGCGCCAGCTCTGGACAGGGAGGGCGAGAGACCCAGTACTTC once 14 TRBJ2-5 TRBV5-1 -
CSARVGGNYEQYF TGCAGTGCTAGGGTGGGGGGAAACTACGAGCAGTACTTC - 13 TRBJ2-7 TRBV20-1 -
CSVAGILMGYEQYF TGCAGCGTTGCGGGGATTTTGATGGGCTACGAGCAGTACTTC - 14 TRBJ2-7 TRBV29-1 -
CASTQTLRNEQFF TGTGCCAGCACACAGACTCTTCGCAATGAGCAGTTCTTC - 13 TRBJ2-1 TRBV28 -
CASSLNGQGKEQYF TGTGCCAGCAGCTTAAACGGCCAGGGCAAGGAGCAGTACTTC - 14 TRBJ2-7 TRBV11-2 -
CSAAPGLAGLYEQYF TGCAGTGCCGCTCCGGGACTAGCGGGATTGTACGAGCAGTACTTC - 15 TRBJ2-7 TRBV20-1 TRBD2
CASNTRGTGELFF TGTGCCAGCAACACAAGGGGGACCGGGGAGCTGTTTTTT - 13 TRBJ2-2 TRBV12-3/TRBV12-4 -
CASSLWSDGETQYF TGTGCCAGCAGCCTATGGTCAGACGGGGAGACCCAGTACTTC many 14 TRBJ2-5 TRBV14 -
CASSFGWRESHNEQFF TGTGCCAGCAGCTTCGGGTGGCGGGAATCCCACAATGAGCAGTTCTTC - 16 TRBJ2-1 TRBV7-8 -
CASSAPSEETQYF TGTGCCAGCTCAGCCCCTTCAGAAGAGACCCAGTACTTC few 13 TRBJ2-5 TRBV18 -
CSARVAGVYNEQFF TGCAGTGCTAGAGTCGCGGGAGTATACAATGAGCAGTTCTTC few 14 TRBJ2-1 TRBV20-1 TRBD2
CASSFGLVYEQYF TGTGCCAGCAGCTTTGGACTAGTCTACGAGCAGTACTTC once 13 TRBJ2-7 TRBV11-3 TRBD2
CASSDRGGSTDTQYF TGTGCCAGCAGCGACAGGGGAGGTAGCACAGATACGCAGTATTTT - 15 TRBJ2-3 TRBV6-1 TRBD1
CASSQDGRGYEQYF TGCGCCAGCAGCCAAGATGGGAGGGGTTACGAGCAGTACTTC few 14 TRBJ2-7 TRBV4-1 TRBD2
CASDAGKSLRETQYF TGTGCCAGCGATGCAGGGAAAAGCCTGAGGGAGACCCAGTACTTC - 15 TRBJ2-5 TRBV5-8 -
CSARATSGETQYF TGCAGTGCTAGAGCGACTAGCGGCGAGACCCAGTACTTC few 13 TRBJ2-5 TRBV20-1 TRBD2
CASSLAGRPSTDTQYF TGTGCCAGCAGCTTAGCGGGTAGACCTAGCACAGATACGCAGTATTTT - 16 TRBJ2-3 TRBV7-6 -
CASSVFGDSYNEQFF TGTGCCAGCAGCGTATTCGGGGACTCCTACAATGAGCAGTTCTTC - 15 TRBJ2-1 TRBV9 -